This T cell receptor (beta chain) was obtained from a study of OX40 agonist ivuxolimab in advanced cancers. With V trimmed by 5 bases and J by 10 bases, 8 bases remained unmatched. The CDR3 loop spans 13 amino acids. Germline loops: CDR1 SGHVS, CDR2 FQNEAQ. Profiling relied on immunoSEQ multiplex PCR, and the TCRdb table lists in-frame clones only, not all of them. The sample holds 12,000 to 15,000 clones, about 78% seen once. General study findings and limits: More expanded clones were found, on average, in CD8+ than in CD4+ T cells.

Of note for this clone: What it binds is not known.

This TCR came from an adult with an advanced solid tumor such as melanoma, head and neck, liver or kidney cancer. The genes are TRBV7-8 and TRBJ2-1, with 7 bases aligning to TRBD2. Specimen: CD4+ or CD8+ T cells sorted from blood, collected in a trial of the OX40 agonist ivuxolimab. The CDR3 is CASSPGGGPEQFF. CDR3 coding DNA: TGTGCCAGCAGCCCCGGCGGGGGACCCGAGCAGTTCTTC.